This T cell receptor beta chain was observed in a study of beta chain features in type 1 diabetes. Study summary: The patients were much like the healthy donors in age, gender and cell yields.

Post-sort purity exceeded 98% for all sorted populations. What was sequenced were expressed TCRB transcripts, since all of the isolated RNA had been reverse transcribed. Method: immunoSEQ multiplex PCR; TCRdb's copy keeps in-frame clones and lacks some. The table shows some 350,000 clones, with less than 15% occurring only once. Study results and limitations: Patients with Type 1 diabetes showed moderately but significantly shorter TCRB CDR3s in all four CD4+ subsets.

Concerning this clone: What it recognizes is unknown.

Germline V CDR1 and CDR2: MGHDK, SYGVNS. CDR3 length: 13 amino acids. V lost 8 bases to trimming and J lost 9 bases, with 20 bases between them. V and J are TRBV25-1 and TRBJ2-7; perhaps TRBD2 as D (7 bases). The TCR sequence derives from a woman in her late teens or twenties with type 1 diabetes. The sample comprised naive CD4+ T cells from blood. This CDR3 is CASGLGGGIGQYF. The CDR3 DNA sequence: TGTGCCAGCGGTCTGGGAGGGGGTATCGGGCAGTACTTC.